This T cell receptor beta chain is from a study of T cell responses to AZD1222 COVID-19 vaccine. V lost 1 base and J 6 bases, leaving 7 bases between the germline ends. Germline V gene data show CDR1 as SGHAT and CDR2 as FQNNGV. This CDR3 is 12 amino acids long. Sequenced by immunoSEQ multiplex PCR; TCRdb stores in-frame clones only, minus some. This sample has more than 110,000 clones, with 80% to 90% found just once. The sequence was obtained from an adult in good health. The sequences come from peripheral blood, collected on day 0 of AZD1222 vaccination. The chain couples TRBV11-2 to TRBJ2-7; D is uncertain. The CDR3 DNA sequence: TGTGCCAGCAGCTTAGGCTTGCGCGAGCAGTACTTC. It specifies CASSLGLREQYF.